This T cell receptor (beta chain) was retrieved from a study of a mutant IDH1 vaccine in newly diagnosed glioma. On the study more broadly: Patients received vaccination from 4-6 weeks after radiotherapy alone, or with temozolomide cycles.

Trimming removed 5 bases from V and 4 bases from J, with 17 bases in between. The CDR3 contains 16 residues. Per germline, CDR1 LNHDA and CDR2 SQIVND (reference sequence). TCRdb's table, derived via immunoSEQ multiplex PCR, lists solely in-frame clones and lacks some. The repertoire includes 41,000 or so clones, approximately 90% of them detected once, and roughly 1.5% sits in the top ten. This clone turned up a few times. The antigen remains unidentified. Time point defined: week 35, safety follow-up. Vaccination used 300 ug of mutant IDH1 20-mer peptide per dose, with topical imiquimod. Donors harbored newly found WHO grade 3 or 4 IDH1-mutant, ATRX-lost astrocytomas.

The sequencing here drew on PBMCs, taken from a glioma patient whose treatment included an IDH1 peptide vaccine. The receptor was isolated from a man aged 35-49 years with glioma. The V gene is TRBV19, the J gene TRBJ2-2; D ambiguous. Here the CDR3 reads CASSSPGSSGTGELFF. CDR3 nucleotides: TGTGCCAGTAGTTCTCCCGGGTCCTCAGGCACCGGGGAGCTGTTTTTT.